This is a list of T cell receptor beta chains from one sample in a study of cytomegalovirus exposure and HLA in healthy donors. Produced via immunoSEQ multiplex PCR; TCRdb's table is partial and in-frame only. The ten most abundant clones cover approximately 0.98% of a sample with 200,000 to 250,000 clones. Material: PBMCs. These receptors were collected from a woman aged 30 to 39 in good health and CMV-seropositive. CDR3s include the opening cysteine and the closing phenylalanine or tryptophan. D genes are given only for firm matches.

d_call | j_call | v_call | cdr3_nt | cdr3_aa
TRBD2 | TRBJ2-3 | TRBV25-1 | TGTGCCAGCAGTGAAGGCGGGGGACTATGGGGCACAGATACGCAGTATTTT | CASSEGGGLWGTDTQYF
. | TRBJ2-3 | TRBV30 | TGTGCCTCCCGACGAGGAGCGGCCACAGATACGCAGTATTTT | CASRRGAATDTQYF
TRBD2 | TRBJ2-1 | TRBV10-3 | TGTGCCATCAGTGGAAGTTGGCTAGCGGACTTCAATGAGCAGTTCTTC | CAISGSWLADFNEQFF
. | TRBJ2-1 | TRBV29-1 | TGCAGCGTTGTTGGGGGCGTCGTTAACAATGAGCAGTTCTTC | CSVVGGVVNNEQFF
. | TRBJ1-1 | TRBV9 | TGTGCCAGCAGCGTAGCTACGTACACTGAAGCTTTCTTT | CASSVATYTEAFF
TRBD2 | TRBJ2-2 | TRBV5-1 | TGCGCCAGCAGCTCGGGACTAGCGGGGACCGGCGGGGAGCTGTTTTTT | CASSSGLAGTGGELFF
TRBD1 | TRBJ1-6 | TRBV5-6 | TGTGCCAGCAGCTTGGGATCACAGGGGGCCAATTTAGGTTCACCCCTCCACTTT | CASSLGSQGANLGSPLHF
TRBD2 | TRBJ2-3 | TRBV4-1 | TGCGCCAGCAGCCACCTGGCGGGGGGGCCAGATACGCAGTATTTT | CASSHLAGGPDTQYF
TRBD1 | TRBJ2-7 | TRBV18 | TGTGCCAGCTCACCAGGACAGGACTACGAGCAGTACTTC | CASSPGQDYEQYF
. | TRBJ1-1 | TRBV2 | TGTGCCAGCAGCCCTCAGGGGCGGATGAACACTGAAGCTTTCTTT | CASSPQGRMNTEAFF
. | TRBJ1-6 | TRBV9 | TGTGCCAGCAGCGTAACAGGGATGGGTTCACCCCTCCACTTT | CASSVTGMGSPLHF
TRBD1 | TRBJ1-5 | TRBV29-1 | TGCAGCGTTAAGGACAGGTACAATCAGCCCCAGCATTTT | CSVKDRYNQPQHF
. | TRBJ1-1 | TRBV7-2 | TGTGCCAGCAGCTTGGCAGTTCCCAACAGGGCTTTCTTT | CASSLAVPNRAFF
. | TRBJ1-5 | TRBV14 | TGTGCCAGCAGCCAAGGGGGCCAGCCCCAGCATTTT | CASSQGGQPQHF
. | TRBJ1-2 | TRBV5-8 | TGTGCCAGCAGCTCCTGGACAAGGAACTATGGCTACACCTTC | CASSSWTRNYGYTF
TRBD1 | TRBJ1-4 | TRBV30 | TGTGCCTGGAGCCAGGGACAGGGAACGGGGGAAAAACTGTTTTTT | CAWSQGQGTGEKLFF
. | TRBJ2-2 | TRBV9 | TGTGCCAGCAGCCAGGCAGGGTCCCACGCGAACACCGGGGAGCTGTTTTTT | CASSQAGSHANTGELFF
. | TRBJ2-2 | TRBV2 | TGTGCCAGCAGTGCTCAGGGTCCCGGGGAGCTGTTTTTT | CASSAQGPGELFF
TRBD2 | TRBJ2-7 | TRBV10-1 | TGCGCCAGCAGTGAGTCGAGGGGGCTAGCGGGAGCGGGGGACTACGAGCAGTACTTC | CASSESRGLAGAGDYEQYF
TRBD2 | TRBJ2-3 | TRBV5-1 | TGCGCCAGCAGCTTTTCTAGCGGGGCAACAGATACGCAGTATTTT | CASSFSSGATDTQYF
. | TRBJ1-6 | TRBV6-6 | TGTGCCAGCAGGCCCACCGACGGACTCTTTGGTTCACCCCTCCACTTT | CASRPTDGLFGSPLHF
. | TRBJ1-1 | TRBV28 | TGTGCCAGCAGTCCACTCGCCCGGGGTTTAAAGGGCACTGAAGCTTTCTTT | CASSPLARGLKGTEAFF